Sequencing of this TCR beta chain was carried out in a study of molecular identifiers for immune sequencing clone quantification. CDR3 size: 19 residues. Trimming left V 4 bases short and J 5 bases short, with 29 bases between. Germline CDR1 SGHVS, CDR2 FNYEAQ. Naive CD8 T cells, phenotype CD8+CD4-CCR7+CD45RA+, were sorted. TCR libraries were built in bulk with a published protocol and specific TCR primers. A single record per CDR3 protein comes from TCRdb applying MiXCR to the PCR reads. The sample carries 550,000 to 750,000 distinct CDR3 sequences, around 20% recorded once. Study outcomes and limitations: Identical TCR molecules can share a barcode, and this sharing could underestimate highly expanded clone sizes.

This clonotype was seen a single time. The antigen is undetermined. With a much larger clone just one base away, this may be a read error. Sample: naive CD8+ T cells from blood, with Jurkat cell RNA spiked in. Subset reported: FACS-sorted CD8+CD4-CCR7+CD45RA+ naive T cells. This chain uses TRBV7-6 with TRBJ2-5; D possibly corresponds to TRBD2 (5 bases). This receptor was obtained from a human donor in good health. Some libraries in this study had Jurkat cell RNA spiked in. The DNA for the CDR3 is TGTGCCAGCAGCTCAGCTCAAGACTCTCGAGCCCCATGGAGGGAGACCCAGTACTTC. Encoded protein: CASSSAQDSRAPWRETQYF.